Following are 20 T cell receptor beta chains from one sample sequenced in a study of blood T cells in healthy people across ages (dated by TCRdb to between 2015 and 2016). The method was 5' RACE. Sequencing used an Illumina HiSeq 2500. A second PCR of roughly 7 to 12 cycles was performed with a sample-barcoded 5' primer and a J-beta primer mix. Using fastp trimming at Q25 and MiXCR clonotype assembly, TCRdb reanalyzed the public sequencing data and kept in-frame beta chains. Identical CDR3 protein sequences are pooled into one entry, listed with their most common genes and DNA. In this sample the table shows about 1.4 million distinct CDR3 sequences, roughly 64% of which occur a single time. The ten biggest clones cover about 6.7% of the sample. The sample was blood. The receptors originated from a man aged 18 to 29 in good health.

V is TRBV6-1 and J is TRBJ1-2, with 7 bases aligning to TRBD1. The V gene's germline CDR1 is MNHNS and CDR2 SASEGT. The CDR3 has 18 residues. The V segment lost 6 bases and the J segment 4 bases; nucleotides outside the gene matches: 20. The CDR3 sequence is CASSPPGQAATVTYGYTF. CDR3 in DNA: TGTGCCAGCAGCCCCCCCGGACAGGCCGCCACGGTGACCTATGGCTACACCTTC.

The chain joins TRBV29-1 to TRBJ2-3, with 7 bases matching TRBD1. The V gene's germline CDR1 is SQVTM and CDR2 ANQGSEA. This CDR3 has 14 residues. Trimming cost V 4 bases and J 1 base; bases outside gene matches: 5. The CDR3 here is CSVGVTGGTDTQYF. The CDR3 nucleotides read TGCAGCGTTGGGGTAACAGGGGGCACAGATACGCAGTATTTT.

This clonotype has a single count. The chain couples TRBV20-1 to TRBJ2-7, with a tentative D call TRBD1 (6 bases). With 0 bases removed from V and 0 bases from J, the gap between germline ends came to 12 bases. The CDR3 length is 15 residues. From germline, CDR1 is DFQATT and CDR2 SNEGSKA (reference sequence). CDR3 residues: CSARDDRTDSYEQYF. CDR3 DNA: TGCAGTGCTAGAGATGATCGGACAGACTCCTACGAGCAGTACTTC.

The V call is TRBV3-1, the J call TRBJ2-1; a weak D match, TRBD1 (6 bases). The length of the CDR3 is 17 residues. Between the trimmed V and J ends, which lost 1 base and 5 bases, there was a span of 18 bases. Looked up from germline, CDR1 is LGHDT and CDR2 is YNNKEL (reference sequence). The CDR3 loop reads CASSQGDTGYLDNEQFF. The CDR3 DNA is TGTGCCAGCAGCCAAGGTGATACAGGGTATCTGGACAATGAGCAGTTCTTC.

This clonotype was recorded many times. This chain's CDR3 is CAISDHGGSTDTQYF. In DNA form, the CDR3 reads TGTGCCATCAGTGATCACGGGGGGAGCACAGATACGCAGTATTTT. The chain recombines TRBV10-3 with TRBJ2-3, with 7 bases matching TRBD2. Unmatched junction bases numbered 3, after V lost 3 bases and J lost 0 bases. The CDR3 extends over 15 amino acids. The germline gives CDR1 ENHRY, CDR2 SYGVKD.

The CDR3: CSARGLVVETQYF. The CDR3 DNA follows: TGCAGTGCTAGAGGGCTAGTGGTCGAGACCCAGTACTTC. The chain employs TRBV20-1 and TRBJ2-5, with D uncertain. Germline CDR1 DFQATT, CDR2 SNEGSKA (reference sequence). The CDR3 totals 13 residues. V lost 1 base and J 5 bases, leaving 11 bases between the germline ends.

Worth noting for this clonotype: A much larger clone lies a single base off, so this may be a read error. J is TRBJ2-7 and V is TRBV6-1; 11 bases line up with TRBD2. The J segment lost 5 bases and the V segment lost 2 bases, leaving 5 bases of the junction unmatched. This CDR3 contains 15 residues. Germline V gene lookup returns CDR1 MNHNS and CDR2 SASEGT. The CDR3 sequence is CASSERLAGSDEQYF. CDR3 in DNA: TGTGCCAGCAGTGAAAGACTAGCGGGGTCCGACGAGCAGTACTTC.

This sequence joins TRBV15 and TRBJ2-7; 7 nucleotides align to TRBD1. The J segment lost 3 bases and the V segment lost 2 bases, leaving 7 bases of the junction unmatched. There are 15 residues in the CDR3. Germline CDR1 reads LNHNV; CDR2 reads YYDKDF (reference sequence). CDR3 sequence reads: CATSRSWTGYYEQYF. In nucleotides, the CDR3 is TGTGCCACCAGCAGATCCTGGACAGGATACTACGAGCAGTACTTC. The full variable domain, in which reference TRBV15 and TRBJ2-7 provide the parts outside the CDR3, is DAMVIQNPRYQVTQFGKPVTLSCSQTLNHNVMYWYQQKSSQAPKLLFHYYDKDFNNEADTPDNFQSRRPNTSFCFLDIRSPGLGDTAMYLCATSRSWTGYYEQYFGPGTRLTVT.

The rearrangement links TRBV25-1 to TRBJ1-2; D is uncertain. Germline V lookup: CDR1 MGHDK, CDR2 SYGVNS. With 4 bases removed from V and 4 bases from J, the gap between germline ends came to 16 bases. This CDR3 spans 15 amino acids. CDR3 nucleotides: TGTGCCAGCAGTGCCGATCGGGAAGTGCGCTATGGCTACACCTTC. Protein sequence: CASSADREVRYGYTF.

This chain uses TRBV29-1 with TRBJ2-5; D may be TRBD1 (7 bases). The CDR3 is 15 residues long. Trimming left V 0 bases short and J 0 bases short, with 11 bases between. The germline CDR1 and CDR2 sequences are SQVTM and ANQGSEA. This chain's CDR3 is CSVEEGRGDQETQYF. The CDR3 bases are TGCAGCGTTGAAGAGGGCAGGGGGGACCAAGAGACCCAGTACTTC.

The chain couples TRBV10-3 to TRBJ2-7; D might be TRBD1 or TRBD2, each matching 5 bases. The V end lost 3 bases, the J end lost 0 bases, and 12 bases lay between the germline ends. This CDR3 has 15 amino acids. CDR1 ENHRY and CDR2 SYGVKD come from the germline V gene. The CDR3 is CAISERGADSYEQYF. DNA of the CDR3: TGTGCCATCAGTGAAAGGGGAGCGGACTCCTACGAGCAGTACTTC.

The chain uses TRBV20-1 and TRBJ2-1, with 8 positions matching TRBD2. J was trimmed by 13 bases and V by 3 bases; bases with no gene match: 11. The CDR3 spans 13 residues. Germline CDR1 reads DFQATT; CDR2 reads SNEGSKA (reference sequence). The CDR3 region is CSARGGGMETQFF. The CDR3 DNA reads as TGCAGTGCTAGGGGCGGGGGGATGGAGACCCAGTTCTTC.

The gene calls are TRBV20-1 and TRBJ2-1; no definite D call. With 6 bases removed from V and 2 bases from J, the gap between germline ends came to 11 bases. This CDR3 is built from 13 residues. Germline V CDR1 and CDR2: DFQATT, SNEGSKA (reference sequence). The CDR3 here is CSARTPTYNEQFF. In DNA, the CDR3 is TGCAGTGCCCGGACCCCTACCTACAATGAGCAGTTCTTC.

The chain has TRBV3-1 and TRBJ2-1, with 10 positions matching TRBD2. The V gene end was trimmed by 1 base and the J gene end by 5 bases; junction bases not matched to a gene: 5. Looked up from germline, CDR1 is LGHDT and CDR2 is YNNKEL (reference sequence). The CDR3 consists of 16 residues. The CDR3 loop is CASSQAGTSANNEQFF. The CDR3 region has the DNA TGTGCCAGCAGCCAAGCCGGGACTAGCGCTAACAATGAGCAGTTCTTC.

This clonotype was counted only a few times. The CDR3 protein is CATSRDVTPQETQYF. The CDR3 DNA follows: TGTGCCACCAGCAGAGATGTGACACCCCAAGAGACCCAGTACTTC. V usage is TRBV15 and J usage is TRBJ2-5, with D uncertain. The CDR3 runs 15 residues. CDR1 and CDR2 (germline): LNHNV, YYDKDF (reference sequence). V was cut by 0 bases and J by 1 base, with 9 bases left in between.

This clonotype was counted once. The chain carries TRBV2 and TRBJ2-7; D is uncertain. The germline V gene has CDR1 SNHLY and CDR2 FYNNEI. V lost 6 bases, J lost 4 bases, and 13 bases lay in between. The CDR3 spans 13 residues. CDR3 coding DNA: TGTGCCAGCAGAGGACGCCCCGGATACGAGCAGTACTTC. It specifies CASRGRPGYEQYF. Full variable domain (outside the CDR3, taken from reference TRBV2 and TRBJ2-7): EPEVTQTPSHQVTQMGQEVILRCVPISNHLYFYWYRQILGQKVEFLVSFYNNEISEKSEIFDDQFSVERPDGSNFTLKIRSTKLEDSAMYFCASRGRPGYEQYFGPGTRLTVT.

This chain joins TRBV27 and TRBJ1-1; D gene uncertain. The length of the CDR3 is 12 residues. V gave up 2 bases and J gave up 8 bases, with 9 bases separating them. Germline values: CDR1 MNHEY, CDR2 SMNVEV (reference sequence). CDR3 in DNA: TGTGCCAGCAGTTTAAATGGCCAAGAAGCTTTCTTT. As protein: CASSLNGQEAFF.

A few counts support this clonotype. V usage is TRBV12-3 or TRBV12-4 and J usage is TRBJ1-2; D is possibly TRBD1 (5 bases). The CDR3 loop spans 14 amino acids. V lost 6 bases to trimming and J lost 4 bases, with 15 bases between them. The CDR3: CASSDSAGGYGYTF. CDR3 bases: TGTGCCAGCAGCGACAGTGCTGGGGGCTATGGCTACACCTTC.

This clonotype was counted a few times. The rearrangement uses TRBV4-1 and TRBJ1-5; D not certain. V lost 1 base and J 1 base, leaving 11 bases between the germline ends. In germline, CDR1 is MGHRA, CDR2 YSYEKL. The CDR3 sequence is 16 residues long. In DNA form, the CDR3 reads TGCGCCAGCAGCCAAGGGGTCGTGGGGAGCAATCAGCCCCAGCATTTT. Protein sequence: CASSQGVVGSNQPQHF.

This chain joins TRBV15 and TRBJ2-7; 9 bases are shared with TRBD1. Germline CDR1 reads LNHNV; CDR2 reads YYDKDF (reference sequence). The V segment lost 4 bases and the J segment 1 base; nucleotides outside the gene matches: 11. This CDR3 region has 17 residues. The CDR3: CATSIELPGQGSYEQYF. In DNA, the CDR3 is TGTGCCACCAGCATAGAACTTCCGGGACAGGGATCCTACGAGCAGTACTTC.